These 17 T cell receptor beta chains share one sample of origin, sequenced in a study of shared T cell receptors in the human thymus. Here immunoSEQ multiplex PCR was the method, and the copy in TCRdb shows in-frame clones only, minus some. The data show over 350,000 clones, roughly 94% seen once. Sequenced sample: thymocytes. The receptors were sampled from a human donor.

This chain connects TRBV27 to TRBJ1-1; D is unclear. The CDR3 consists of 16 residues. Trimming pared 4 bases from V and 4 bases from J, leaving 19 bases between. Germline CDR1 MNHEY, CDR2 SMNVEV (reference sequence). The CDR3 here is CASSSEGPREGTEAFF. DNA of the CDR3: TGTGCCAGCAGTTCCGAAGGGCCCCGGGAAGGCACTGAAGCTTTCTTT.

This sequence joins TRBV11-3 and TRBJ1-4, with 7 bases lining up with TRBD1. Germline V gives CDR1 SGHNT, CDR2 YENEEA. Trimming took 5 bases from V and 2 from J; bases not matched to a gene: 11. CDR3 length equals 17 residues. This chain's CDR3 is CASSLTGRGDTNEKLFF. CDR3 nucleotide sequence: TGTGCCAGCAGCCTGACGGGCAGGGGGGACACTAATGAAAAACTGTTTTTT.

This chain uses TRBV29-1 with TRBJ2-1; TRBD2 matches at 10 bases. Germline V gives CDR1 SQVTM, CDR2 ANQGSEA. The trim removed 6 bases at V and 4 bases at J, leaving 6 bases unmatched. This CDR3 has 14 amino acids. The CDR3 region is CSVTLAGPYNEQFF. CDR3 DNA: TGCAGCGTCACACTAGCGGGACCGTACAATGAGCAGTTCTTC.

V is TRBV5-1 and J is TRBJ2-7; 13 nucleotides align to TRBD2. Trimming took 0 bases from V and 2 from J; bases not matched to a gene: 14. The CDR3 totals 20 residues. The V gene's germline CDR1 is SGHRS and CDR2 YFSETQ. In nucleotides, the CDR3 is TGCGCCAGCAGCTTGGTGGAAGGACTAGCGGGAGAGTTTAGCGCCTACGAGCAGTACTTC. It is translated as CASSLVEGLAGEFSAYEQYF. Based on the CDR3 plus reference TRBV5-1 and TRBJ2-7, the full variable domain is KAGVTQTPRYLIKTRGQQVTLSCSPISGHRSVSWYQQTPGQGLQFLFEYFSETQRNKGNFPGRFSGRQFSNSRSEMNVSTLELGDSALYLCASSLVEGLAGEFSAYEQYFGPGTRLTVT.

The count of this clone is one. The V and J genes are TRBV27 and TRBJ2-1; D ambiguous. The germline CDR1 and CDR2 sequences are MNHEY and SMNVEV (reference sequence). The CDR3 runs 17 residues. V was cut by 4 bases and J by 2 bases, with 18 bases left in between. The CDR3 is CASSSGFTAPTYNEQFF. The CDR3 bases are TGTGCCAGCAGTTCCGGATTCACAGCTCCCACCTACAATGAGCAGTTCTTC.

The gene calls are TRBV11-2 and TRBJ2-7, with D tentatively TRBD2 (5 bases). CDR3 size: 13 residues. V lost 1 base, J lost 2 bases, and 6 bases lay in between. The germline gives CDR1 SGHAT, CDR2 FQNNGV. The CDR3 nucleotides are TGTGCCAGCAGCTTAGGGCGGGCCTACGAGCAGTACTTC. This codes for CASSLGRAYEQYF.

The chain carries TRBV11-2 and TRBJ2-1; possibly TRBD1 or TRBD2 for D (5 bases each). Germline lookup yields CDR1 SGHAT and CDR2 FQNNGV. This CDR3 contains 16 residues. V lost 3 bases to trimming and J lost 4 bases, with 16 bases between them. The CDR3 loop is CASSLEARDPYNEQFF. CDR3 in DNA: TGTGCCAGCAGCTTGGAGGCCAGGGACCCTTACAATGAGCAGTTCTTC.

This sequence joins TRBV7-2 and TRBJ2-2; D call uncertain. Germline V gives CDR1 SGHTA, CDR2 FQGNSA. The CDR3 covers 14 residues. The V end lost 1 base, the J end lost 3 bases, and 6 bases lay between the germline ends. CDR3 region: CASSLVLYTGELFF. CDR3 nucleotides: TGTGCCAGCAGCTTAGTTCTTTACACCGGGGAGCTGTTTTTT.

V usage is TRBV18 and J usage is TRBJ2-2; TRBD2 matches 10 bases. This CDR3 is built from 16 residues. With V trimmed by 2 bases and J by 7 bases, 7 bases remained unmatched. Germline V lookup: CDR1 KGHSH, CDR2 LQKENI. This chain's CDR3 is CASSPMDSGRHGELFF. The CDR3 DNA sequence: TGTGCCAGCTCACCAATGGATAGCGGGAGGCACGGGGAGCTGTTTTTT.

The chain has TRBV6-1 and TRBJ2-5; TRBD2 is a possible D gene (6 bases). This CDR3 is built from 13 residues. CDR1 and CDR2 from the germline V gene are MNHNS and SASEGT. V lost 5 bases, J lost 5 bases, and 12 bases lay in between. In DNA form, the CDR3 reads TGTGCCAGCAGTATGGAGGGCGGGGAGACCCAGTACTTC. It yields the protein CASSMEGGETQYF.

This chain joins TRBV6-5 and TRBJ1-1; D uncertain. This CDR3 is built from 14 residues. V was clipped by 4 bases and J by 1 base, with 10 bases between them. Germline CDR1 reads MNHEY; CDR2 reads SVGAGI. CDR3 sequence: CASSLGWGNTEAFF. The CDR3, as DNA: TGTGCCAGCAGTTTGGGGTGGGGGAACACTGAAGCTTTCTTT.

The chain carries TRBV16 and TRBJ2-2; D unresolved. CDR1 KGHSY and CDR2 FQNENV come from the germline V gene. V was cut by 0 bases and J by 2 bases, with 4 bases left in between. This CDR3 comprises 14 residues. For the CDR3, the DNA is TGTGCCAGCAGCCAATCCCGAAACACCGGGGAGCTGTTTTTT. Translating it yields CASSQSRNTGELFF.

The rearrangement joins TRBV27 to TRBJ1-3, with 8 bases aligning to TRBD1. J was trimmed by 1 base and V by 3 bases; bases with no gene match: 8. Germline V CDR1 and CDR2: MNHEY, SMNVEV (reference sequence). This CDR3 region has 17 residues. The CDR3 spells CASSFAAGGASGNTIYF. CDR3 in DNA: TGTGCCAGCAGTTTCGCGGCAGGGGGCGCGTCTGGAAACACCATATATTTT.

V usage is TRBV6-1 and J usage is TRBJ2-1, with TRBD2 identical over 15 bases. The germline V gene has CDR1 MNHNS and CDR2 SASEGT. V was pared by 0 bases and J by 8 bases, with 2 bases of the junction left unmatched. There are 16 residues in the CDR3. The CDR3 DNA sequence: TGTGCCAGCAGTGAAGCGGGACTAGCGGGAGGCGATGAGCAGTTCTTC. The encoded protein is CASSEAGLAGGDEQFF.

This chain connects TRBV6-6 to TRBJ2-1, with D possibly matching TRBD2 (6 bases). The CDR3 runs 14 residues. The germline gives CDR1 MNHNY, CDR2 SVGAGI (reference sequence). V dropped 7 bases and J dropped 7 bases, with 17 bases sitting between them. The CDR3 is CASNPGLQRNEQFF. For the CDR3, the DNA is TGTGCCAGCAATCCGGGACTCCAACGGAATGAGCAGTTCTTC.

This chain joins TRBV5-4 and TRBJ1-4; D unresolved. The CDR3 sequence is 14 residues long. Germline lookup yields CDR1 SGHNT and CDR2 YYREEE (reference sequence). V was clipped by 2 bases and J by 1 base, with 6 bases between them. This CDR3 reads CASSFYRTNEKLFF. DNA for the CDR3: TGTGCCAGCAGCTTTTATCGAACTAATGAAAAACTGTTTTTT.

CDR3 sequence reads: CASSPPRGEGFTETQYF. In DNA, the CDR3 is TGTGCCAGCAGCCCCCCCCGGGGGGAGGGCTTTACAGAGACCCAGTACTTC. This chain uses TRBV5-6 with TRBJ2-5; the match to TRBD2 covers 7 bases. CDR1 is SGHDT, CDR2 YYEEEE, per germline. The CDR3 is 17 residues long. V lost 4 bases, J lost 4 bases, and 16 bases stayed unmatched.